Presented here are 4 T cell receptor beta chains from one specimen sequenced in a study of blood T cell repertoires in COVID-19. TCRdb keeps only in-frame clones here, not all; method: immunoSEQ multiplex PCR. Of about 130,000 clones in the sample, about 89% were seen once. The sample consisted of peripheral blood. The receptors derive from a man between 60 and 75 years old with active or convalescent COVID-19.

This sequence joins TRBV7-8 and TRBJ2-2; D gene ambiguous. V lost 5 bases and J lost 6, with 7 bases in between. The germline V gene encodes CDR1 SGHVS and CDR2 FQNEAQ. This CDR3 comprises 12 residues. CDR3 protein: CASSPYAGELFF. Here the CDR3 DNA reads TGTGCCAGCAGCCCTTATGCCGGGGAGCTGTTTTTT.

The chain couples TRBV10-2 to TRBJ2-1; 8 bases line up with TRBD2. The CDR3 is made up of 13 amino acids. CDR1 is WSHSY and CDR2 is SAAADI in the germline V gene. V was pared by 7 bases and J by 13 bases, with 12 bases of the junction left unmatched. The CDR3 sequence is CASTPISGDYQFF. In DNA form, the CDR3 reads TGCGCCAGCACCCCCATTAGCGGGGATTATCAGTTCTTC.

This clone came up a few times. DNA for the CDR3: TGTGCCGCCCAGGGGCGAGATGAAAAACTGTTTTTT. Protein: CAAQGRDEKLFF. This chain connects TRBV24-1 to TRBJ1-4, with a weak D call TRBD1 (6 bases). Between the trimmed V and J ends, which lost 12 bases and 6 bases, there was a span of 13 bases. The CDR3 contains 12 residues. The V gene's germline CDR1 is KGHDR and CDR2 SFDVKD.

V gene TRBV2 combines with J gene TRBJ2-7; TRBD1 agrees at 7 bases. The CDR3 contains 15 residues. CDR1 and CDR2 from the germline V gene are SNHLY and FYNNEI. Trimming took 2 bases from V and 1 from J; bases not matched to a gene: 5. The CDR3 here is CASSEPGQLSYEQYF. In DNA, the CDR3 is TGTGCCAGCAGTGAACCGGGACAGCTATCCTACGAGCAGTACTTC.